A single sample gave rise to the 25 T cell receptor beta chains below, sequenced in a study of OX40 agonist ivuxolimab in advanced cancers. Only in-frame clones appear in the TCRdb table, and some are missing; sequencing was by immunoSEQ multiplex PCR. Of tens of thousands of clones listed, approximately 90% are singletons. The specimen comprised CD4+ or CD8+ T cells sorted from blood, sampled in a trial of the OX40 agonist ivuxolimab. These receptor sequences come from an adult with an advanced solid tumor such as melanoma, head and neck, liver or kidney cancer.

J is TRBJ2-3 and V is TRBV6-1, with a weak D call TRBD2 (6 bases). This CDR3 is built from 16 residues. V was pared by 1 base and J by 0 bases, with 11 bases between. CDR1 and CDR2 (germline): MNHNS, SASEGT. The CDR3 DNA is TGTGCCAGCAGTGAAGTATCGGGAGTGAGCACAGATACGCAGTATTTT. Its protein product is CASSEVSGVSTDTQYF.

The gene calls are TRBV27 and TRBJ2-7; 7 bases line up with TRBD2. V gave up 8 bases and J gave up 2 bases; unmatched junction bases: 6. The CDR3 loop spans 13 amino acids. Germline V gene data show CDR1 as MNHEY and CDR2 as SMNVEV (reference sequence). As DNA, the CDR3 is TGTGCCAGCGGGGAGGGCAGACCCTACGAGCAGTACTTC. It encodes CASGEGRPYEQYF.

V and J are TRBV27 and TRBJ2-7, with TRBD2 matching over 7 bases. Germline V lookup: CDR1 MNHEY, CDR2 SMNVEV (reference sequence). With 6 bases clipped from V and 4 bases from J, the junction kept 6 bases outside the gene matches. The CDR3 extends over 13 amino acids. This CDR3 reads CASRLGEGYEQYF. The CDR3 nucleotides read TGTGCCAGCAGGCTAGGGGAGGGGTACGAGCAGTACTTC.

The chain combines TRBV30 with TRBJ2-5; 9 nucleotides match TRBD1. The CDR3 consists of 14 residues. After removal of 4 bases from V and 2 bases from J, the junction contained 5 bases not matched to a gene. In germline, CDR1 is GTSNPN, CDR2 SVGIG (reference sequence). CDR3 region: CAWNPDRGQETQYF. CDR3 DNA: TGTGCCTGGAACCCGGACAGGGGACAAGAGACCCAGTACTTC.

In this sample, this clone turned up a few times. CDR3 coding DNA: TGTGCCAGCAGCCAAACTAGCGGGGAGACCAAAAACATTCAGTACTTC. Its protein product is CASSQTSGETKNIQYF. The chain is built from TRBV13 and TRBJ2-4; the match to TRBD2 covers 10 bases. V lost 5 bases, J lost 2 bases, and 6 bases stayed unmatched. This CDR3 region has 16 residues. Germline CDR1 and CDR2: PRHDT and FYEKMQ (reference sequence). The entire variable domain, with the rest obtained from reference TRBV13 and TRBJ2-4, is as follows: AAGVIQSPRHLIKEKRETATLKCYPIPRHDTVYWYQQGPGQDPQFLISFYEKMQSDKGSIPDRFSAQQFSDYHSELNMSSLELGDSALYFCASSQTSGETKNIQYFGAGTRLSVL.

With regard to this clone: A much larger clonotype is one base distant, so this may be a read error. V is TRBV18 and J is TRBJ2-2, with TRBD1 matching 9 bases. This CDR3 is 13 amino acids long. The ends lost 8 bases at V and 5 bases at J; junction bases unmatched: 3. Germline V gene sequence: CDR1 KGHSH, CDR2 LQKENI. As DNA, the CDR3 is TGTGCCAGCATACAGGGGGCTACCGGGGAGCTGTTTTTT. Protein: CASIQGATGELFF.

The chain has TRBV15 and TRBJ2-1, with a tentative D call TRBD2 (6 bases). V was pared by 3 bases and J by 6 bases, with 21 bases between. Germline-derived CDR1 and CDR2 are LNHNV and YYDKDF (reference sequence). The CDR3 sequence is 17 residues long. The CDR3 sequence: CATSRESISLATNEQFF. CDR3 nucleotides: TGTGCCACCAGCAGGGAGAGTATCTCGCTAGCGACCAATGAGCAGTTCTTC.

The chain recombines TRBV6-1 with TRBJ2-3; D remains unclear. Trimming took 2 bases from V and 4 from J, leaving 16 bases between them. Germline V gene lookup returns CDR1 MNHNS and CDR2 SASEGT. The CDR3 is 16 residues long. CDR3 DNA: TGTGCCAGCAGTGAAAGGGTCCCAAATCCGGCAGATACGCAGTATTTT. This encodes CASSERVPNPADTQYF.

V usage is TRBV5-4 and J usage is TRBJ2-5; D unclear. The CDR3 consists of 13 residues. The germline CDR1 and CDR2 sequences are SGHNT and YYREEE (reference sequence). Trimming stripped 2 bases from V and 3 bases from J, with 8 bases between. The CDR3 DNA reads TGTGCCAGCAGCTTAGACTCTGAAGAGACCCAGTACTTC. Translation: CASSLDSEETQYF.

The V gene is TRBV7-9, the J gene TRBJ2-3, with a possible D match to TRBD2 (5 bases). The CDR3 totals 15 residues. Germline CDR1 is SEHNR and CDR2 is FQNEAQ (reference sequence). Trimming left V 1 base short and J 4 bases short, with 12 bases between. CDR3 region: CASSLVWERADTQYF. CDR3 DNA sequence: TGTGCCAGCAGCTTAGTGTGGGAGAGGGCAGATACGCAGTATTTT.

The rearrangement joins TRBV28 to TRBJ2-1; 12 bases fit TRBD2. V lost 2 bases and J lost 7; bases outside the gene matches: 15. The V gene's germline CDR1 is MDHEN and CDR2 SYDVKM. This CDR3 region has 19 residues. The CDR3 protein is CASSLVRLAGDGVLNEQFF. The CDR3 DNA reads as TGTGCCAGCAGTTTAGTTCGACTAGCGGGAGACGGGGTTTTAAATGAGCAGTTCTTC.

The gene calls are TRBV5-5 and TRBJ2-7, with TRBD1 identical over 8 bases. V lost 4 bases to trimming and J lost 6 bases; unmatched junction nucleotides: 6. This CDR3 is 13 amino acids long. The germline CDR1 and CDR2 sequences are SGHKS and YYEKEE (reference sequence). As DNA, the CDR3 is TGTGCCAGCAGCCCGGACAGGGTGGGCGAGCAGTACTTC. Translating it yields CASSPDRVGEQYF.

V and J are TRBV5-1 and TRBJ2-3, with 10 bases fitting TRBD1. Germline V gives CDR1 SGHRS, CDR2 YFSETQ. The CDR3 totals 16 residues. The V segment lost 3 bases and the J segment 2 bases; nucleotides outside the gene matches: 6. The CDR3 coding sequence is TGCGCCAGCAGCTCCCAGGGACAGGGGATCACAGATACGCAGTATTTT. Its translation: CASSSQGQGITDTQYF. The whole variable domain, remainder taken from reference TRBV5-1 and TRBJ2-3, is KAGVTQTPRYLIKTRGQQVTLSCSPISGHRSVSWYQQTPGQGLQFLFEYFSETQRNKGNFPGRFSGRQFSNSRSEMNVSTLELGDSALYLCASSSQGQGITDTQYFGPGTRLTVL.

This clone was seen only once. The chain uses TRBV28 and TRBJ2-5; D might be TRBD2 (6 bases). The CDR3 contains 16 residues. V was clipped by 6 bases and J by 5 bases, with 22 bases between them. Germline loops: CDR1 MDHEN, CDR2 SYDVKM. The CDR3 DNA reads TGTGCCAGCAGCTCCGCGGGACGGAGCGATAAGGAGACCCAGTACTTC. Its protein is CASSSAGRSDKETQYF.

The rearrangement uses TRBV19 and TRBJ1-1, with TRBD1 as a possible D gene (5 bases). Germline CDR1 LNHDA, CDR2 SQIVND (reference sequence). V was pared by 6 bases and J by 6 bases, with 11 bases between. The CDR3 runs to 12 residues. This CDR3 reads CASRVIGAEAFF. The CDR3 coding sequence is TGTGCCAGTAGAGTTATAGGGGCTGAAGCTTTCTTT.

CDR3 sequence (DNA): TGCAGCGTAGGCACTGAAGCTTTCTTT. This translates into CSVGTEAFF. The chain has TRBV29-1 and TRBJ1-1; D ambiguous. Germline assignment: CDR1 SQVTM and CDR2 ANQGSEA. V was clipped by 6 bases and J by 4 bases, with 3 bases between them. The CDR3 covers 9 residues.

The chain uses TRBV5-1 and TRBJ1-5, with 7 bases fitting TRBD1. Trimming at V came to 1 base and at J to 6 bases, leaving 1 base not matched to a gene. The CDR3 has 13 residues. Germline assignment: CDR1 SGHRS and CDR2 YFSETQ. The CDR3 protein is CASSLTGAQPQHF. The CDR3, as DNA: TGCGCCAGCAGCTTGACAGGGGCTCAGCCCCAGCATTTT.

To note about this clone: Other DNA variants within this sample encode the same CDR3. The chain uses TRBV27 and TRBJ1-5; D is uncertain. Germline V gene data show CDR1 as MNHEY and CDR2 as SMNVEV (reference sequence). The CDR3 is 13 residues long. V lost 2 bases and J 0 bases, leaving 2 bases between the germline ends. CDR3 DNA: TGTGCCAGCAGTTTAGGTAGCAATCAGCCCCAGCATTTT. Translated, it gives CASSLGSNQPQHF.

This chain connects TRBV27 to TRBJ2-2, with D unclear. CDR1 MNHEY and CDR2 SMNVEV come from the germline V gene (reference sequence). V was cut by 7 bases and J by 3 bases, with 6 bases left in between. The CDR3 loop spans 12 amino acids. Written as DNA, the CDR3 is TGTGCCAGCACCGATTACACCGGGGAGCTGTTTTTT. Translating gives CASTDYTGELFF.

This clone was recorded once. The chain employs TRBV7-2 and TRBJ1-4, with D unresolved. The CDR3 sequence is 15 residues long. Germline assignment: CDR1 SGHTA and CDR2 FQGNSA. Deletions cut 0 bases from V and 3 bases from J, with 8 bases between. The CDR3 sequence: CASSLALYSNEKLFF. For the CDR3, the DNA is TGTGCCAGCAGCTTAGCGCTGTATTCTAATGAAAAACTGTTTTTT.

The chain has TRBV28 and TRBJ1-2, with 11 bases that match TRBD1. The germline V gene has CDR1 MDHEN and CDR2 SYDVKM. V dropped 5 bases and J dropped 1; count of bases not matched to a gene: 9. This CDR3 has 17 amino acids. The CDR3 loop reads CASSKWTGGAFNYGYTF. CDR3 nucleotide sequence: TGTGCCAGCAGTAAATGGACAGGGGGCGCGTTTAACTATGGCTACACCTTC.

The chain links TRBV9 to TRBJ2-3, with 9 nucleotides matching TRBD1. Germline V gene sequence: CDR1 SGDLS, CDR2 YYNGEE. The CDR3 length is 17 residues. With V trimmed by 4 bases and J by 0 bases, 9 bases remained unmatched. CDR3 coding DNA: TGTGCCAGCAGCCCCGGGACAGGGATCCCTAGCACAGATACGCAGTATTTT. Translated: CASSPGTGIPSTDTQYF.

The chain employs TRBV15 and TRBJ1-1, with TRBD1 identical over 7 bases. The junction had 3 bases not matched to a gene; V was cut back by 2 bases and J by 3 bases. Germline V gene sequence: CDR1 LNHNV, CDR2 YYDKDF (reference sequence). CDR3 length equals 14 residues. In DNA, the CDR3 is TGTGCCACCAGCAGAACCGGGACAGACACTGAAGCTTTCTTT. It encodes CATSRTGTDTEAFF.

The V and J genes are TRBV5-1 and TRBJ2-3, with D possibly called TRBD1 or TRBD2 (5 bases each). CDR1 SGHRS and CDR2 YFSETQ come from the germline V gene. This CDR3 is built from 15 residues. V lost 0 bases and J lost 1, with 9 bases in between. The DNA for the CDR3 is TGCGCCAGCAGCTTGGGTCAGGGAGGCACAGATACGCAGTATTTT. Translating gives CASSLGQGGTDTQYF.

The chain couples TRBV11-3 to TRBJ2-2; D is uncertain. The CDR3 covers 12 residues. V was pared by 4 bases and J by 6 bases, with 6 bases between. Germline V gene sequence: CDR1 SGHNT, CDR2 YENEEA. The CDR3 bases are TGTGCCAGCAGCTACCTTCCCGGGGAGCTGTTTTTT. Protein: CASSYLPGELFF.